The subject of this entry is one TCR beta chain. CDR1 MNHEY and CDR2 SMNVEV come from the germline V gene (reference sequence). CDR3 length: 13 residues. The V end was cut by 2 bases, the J end by 4 bases, with 7 bases between. This sample is part of a study of cytotoxic CD8 clonotypes in ibrutinib-treated CLL. The table came from immunoSEQ multiplex PCR; TCRdb's copy has only in-frame clones and leaves some out. The sample has about 140,000 clones; less than 95% are singletons. This chain joins TRBV27 and TRBJ2-3; tentatively, D is TRBD1 (5 bases). This receptor was taken from a human donor with chronic lymphocytic leukemia. Sequenced material: PBMCs, taken after 12 months of ibrutinib treatment. CDR3 in amino acids: CASSLRGADTQYF. DNA of the CDR3: TGTGCCAGCAGTTTAAGGGGTGCAGATACGCAGTATTTT.